The 16 T cell receptor beta chains given below trace back to one sample, sequenced in a study of cytomegalovirus exposure and HLA in healthy donors. The PCR employed 60 Vbeta primers together with 13 Jbeta primers. Generated by immunoSEQ multiplex PCR, the TCRdb table keeps only in-frame clones and is missing some. The table has around 150,000 clones, approximately 80% seen once. The sequenced sample consisted of PBMCs. The receptors stem from a woman in her thirties or forties in good health and CMV-seropositive.

Turning to this clone: One end of the junction fails to match germline, which may point to a read error. The rearrangement joins TRBV4-3 to TRBJ1-2, with D unclear. Germline V gene data show CDR1 as LGHNA and CDR2 as YSLEER. This CDR3 contains 13 residues. This CDR3 is CASSQDVRFYAHF. DNA of the CDR3: TGCGCCAGCAGCCAAGACGTGAGATTCTACGCCCACTTC.

The V gene is TRBV7-2, the J gene TRBJ1-2; 7 bases line up with TRBD1. The CDR3 consists of 13 residues. The J segment lost 3 bases and the V segment lost 7 bases, leaving 5 bases of the junction unmatched. In germline, CDR1 is SGHTA, CDR2 FQGNSA. CDR3 loop: CASTGQAYYGYTF. The CDR3 DNA follows: TGTGCCAGCACAGGACAGGCGTACTATGGCTACACCTTC.

Notes on this clone: A read error is likely, as this CDR3 ends without the conserved phenylalanine or tryptophan. The DNA is left out, because the CDR3 cannot be placed on it with certainty; the CDR3 is given as TCRdb lists it. This chain uses TRBV7-9 with TRBJ2-7; the D segment call TRBD2 is taken from the table without a DNA check. Germline V gives CDR1 SEHNR, CDR2 FQNEAQ (reference sequence). Both ends counted, the CDR3 spans 13 residues. CDR3: CSSSLVGGASQSL.

The J gene is TRBJ2-5, the V gene TRBV5-1; D unclear. CDR3 size: 14 residues. V lost 0 bases and J 1 base, leaving 7 bases between the germline ends. Germline lookup yields CDR1 SGHRS and CDR2 YFSETQ. The CDR3 spells CASSLGQTQETQYF. The CDR3 DNA reads TGCGCCAGCAGCTTGGGACAAACCCAAGAGACCCAGTACTTC. Full variable domain (rest looked up from reference TRBV5-1 and TRBJ2-5): KAGVTQTPRYLIKTRGQQVTLSCSPISGHRSVSWYQQTPGQGLQFLFEYFSETQRNKGNFPGRFSGRQFSNSRSEMNVSTLELGDSALYLCASSLGQTQETQYFGPGTRLLVL.

The chain uses TRBV9 and TRBJ2-1; TRBD2 aligns across 7 bases. Germline-derived CDR1 and CDR2 are SGDLS and YYNGEE. V gave up 2 bases and J gave up 9 bases; unmatched junction bases: 8. The CDR3 is made up of 14 amino acids. CDR3 nucleotide sequence: TGTGCCAGCAGCGTGGGGGGGGGAAGGGGTGAGCAGTTCTTC. It encodes CASSVGGGRGEQFF.

This clone occurred a few times. The chain links TRBV4-2 to TRBJ1-1; D is possibly TRBD1 (5 bases). V shed 5 bases and J shed 7 bases, with 17 bases lying between them. Germline V gene sequence: CDR1 LGHNA, CDR2 YNFKEQ. This CDR3 comprises 14 residues. The CDR3, as DNA: TGTGCCAGCAGCGGGGGGACCCGAGAGGTTGAAGCTTTCTTT. Residues: CASSGGTREVEAFF.

The gene calls are TRBV19 and TRBJ2-1; D remains unclear. This CDR3 is 13 amino acids long. The V gene's germline CDR1 is LNHDA and CDR2 SQIVND (reference sequence). Trimming pared 3 bases from V and 9 bases from J, leaving 12 bases between. As DNA, the CDR3 is TGTGCCAGTAGTATGGTAGCCATCAGTGAGCAGTTCTTC. Encoded protein: CASSMVAISEQFF.

The rearrangement links TRBV7-3 to TRBJ2-3; D is undetermined. The germline V gene encodes CDR1 SGHTA and CDR2 FQGTGA. V was cut by 2 bases and J by 1 base, with 7 bases left in between. The CDR3 runs to 14 residues. CDR3 sequence reads: CASSLGAGTDTQYF. Here the CDR3 DNA reads TGTGCCAGCAGCTTAGGTGCAGGCACAGATACGCAGTATTTT. Complete variable domain (other parts from reference TRBV7-3 and TRBJ2-3): GAGVSQTPSNKVTEKGKYVELRCDPISGHTALYWYRQSLGQGPEFLIYFQGTGAADDSGLPNDRFFAVRPEGSVSTLKIQRTERGDSAVYLCASSLGAGTDTQYFGPGTRLTVL.

The V gene is TRBV9, the J gene TRBJ2-2, with D possibly matching TRBD2 (6 bases). This CDR3 has 14 amino acids. Trimming left V 2 bases short and J 3 bases short, with 8 bases between. Germline V CDR1 and CDR2: SGDLS, YYNGEE. The CDR3 here is CASSVSGDTGELFF. The CDR3 DNA reads TGTGCCAGCAGCGTTTCGGGGGACACCGGGGAGCTGTTTTTT.

The chain carries TRBV6-5 and TRBJ2-5; tentative D call: TRBD2 (5 bases). This CDR3 region has 14 residues. Trimming pared 7 bases from V and 6 bases from J, leaving 18 bases between. CDR1 MNHEY and CDR2 SVGAGI come from the germline V gene. This chain's CDR3 is CASTTAHPGKTQYF. CDR3 in DNA: TGTGCCAGCACCACTGCCCACCCGGGGAAGACCCAGTACTTC.

This clone was picked up one time. The V call is TRBV12-5, the J call TRBJ2-7; D is possibly TRBD1 (6 bases). The germline gives CDR1 LGHNT, CDR2 FRNRAP. This CDR3 is 13 amino acids long. With 6 bases removed from V and 7 bases from J, the gap between germline ends came to 16 bases. CDR3 region: CASGLDRAGEQYF. CDR3 nucleotide sequence: TGTGCTAGTGGACTGGACAGAGCTGGGGAGCAGTACTTC.

The chain combines TRBV19 with TRBJ1-2; tentative D call: TRBD1 (6 bases). Trimming removed 5 bases from V and 8 bases from J, with 12 bases in between. The CDR3 has 12 amino acids. Germline values: CDR1 LNHDA, CDR2 SQIVND (reference sequence). The chain's CDR3 is CASSLGGGGYTF. The CDR3 DNA is TGTGCCAGTAGTCTAGGGGGAGGAGGCTACACCTTC. The full variable domain, completed using reference TRBV19 and TRBJ1-2, is DGGITQSPKYLFRKEGQNVTLSCEQNLNHDAMYWYRQDPGQGLRLIYYSQIVNDFQKGDIAEGYSVSREKKESFPLTVTSAQKNPTAFYLCASSLGGGGYTFGSGTRLTVV.

The V gene is TRBV4-2, the J gene TRBJ1-5, with 12 nucleotides matching TRBD1. J lost 9 bases, V lost 2 bases, and 5 bases had no gene match. The CDR3 totals 15 residues. Germline CDR1 and CDR2: LGHNA and YNFKEQ. This chain's CDR3 is CASSQLGQGAAPQHF. In DNA form, the CDR3 reads TGTGCCAGCAGCCAACTGGGACAGGGGGCCGCGCCCCAGCATTTT.

The rearrangement uses TRBV11-2 and TRBJ2-7; D may be TRBD1 (6 bases). V was clipped by 8 bases and J by 0 bases, with 20 bases between them. CDR1 SGHAT and CDR2 FQNNGV come from the germline V gene. CDR3 length: 16 residues. Written as DNA, the CDR3 is TGTGCCAGCGGGTCGCAGGGGTCCTTTAGCTCCTACGAGCAGTACTTC. Residues: CASGSQGSFSSYEQYF. The full variable domain, completed using reference TRBV11-2 and TRBJ2-7, is EAGVAQSPRYKIIEKRQSVAFWCNPISGHATLYWYQQILGQGPKLLIQFQNNGVVDDSQLPKDRFSAERLKGVDSTLKIQPAKLEDSAVYLCASGSQGSFSSYEQYFGPGTRLTVT.

The V and J genes are TRBV7-3 and TRBJ2-1, with TRBD1 identical over 8 bases. The CDR3 loop spans 15 amino acids. CDR1 and CDR2 (germline): SGHTA, FQGTGA. Unmatched junction bases numbered 11, after V lost 5 bases and J lost 8 bases. Here the CDR3 DNA reads TGTGCCAGCAGCAAGATTGGACAGGGAGGCCATGAGCAGTTCTTC. Its protein is CASSKIGQGGHEQFF.

This clone came up a few times. V and J are TRBV28 and TRBJ2-5; 8 nucleotides agree with TRBD2. The better agreement between TRBJ2-7 and the DNA end casts doubt on the J call. The CDR3 covers 15 residues. Germline lookup yields CDR1 MDHEN and CDR2 SYDVKM. CDR3 bases: TGTGCCAGCAGTCCGACCTGGCGGGGGGCCCACGAGCAGTACTTC. Translation: CASSPTWRGAHEQYF.